The 26 T cell receptor beta chains below come from one sample, sequenced in a study of Ad26.COV2.S vaccination and SARS-CoV-2 variants. Noted treatment: roughly 19 received Ad26.COV2.S at low or high dose, single or two shots; roughly five received placebo; per-sample allocation not given. Day 63 following the first vaccine or placebo injection was when the samples were taken. Here immunoSEQ multiplex PCR was the method, and the copy in TCRdb shows in-frame clones only, minus some. The profile shows about 350,000 clones, roughly 91% of them singletons. The sample in question was peripheral blood, obtained in a trial of Ad26.COV2.S vaccine versus placebo. The receptors derive from a person aged 18 to 65 who received the Ad26.COV2.S COVID-19 vaccine or a placebo.

The chain employs TRBV30 and TRBJ1-1, with 7 bases identical to TRBD1. V dropped 5 bases and J dropped 0; count of bases not matched to a gene: 6. Germline CDR1 and CDR2: GTSNPN and SVGIG (reference sequence). The CDR3 runs 14 residues. CDR3 DNA: TGTGCCTGGGACAGGGCCATGATGAACACTGAAGCTTTCTTT. This sequence encodes CAWDRAMMNTEAFF.

The chain recombines TRBV5-4 with TRBJ2-2; 7 nucleotides agree with TRBD2. V shed 0 bases and J 5 bases; nucleotides not matched to a gene: 7. CDR1 is SGHNT, CDR2 YYREEE, per germline (reference sequence). The CDR3 loop spans 16 amino acids. CDR3 region: CASSLVGGGRTGELFF. The CDR3 region has the DNA TGTGCCAGCAGCTTGGTTGGGGGAGGGCGGACCGGGGAGCTGTTTTTT.

This chain connects TRBV5-1 to TRBJ2-2; D is perhaps TRBD1 (5 bases). There are 17 residues in the CDR3. Germline values: CDR1 SGHRS, CDR2 YFSETQ. Trimming shortened V by 0 bases and J by 0 bases, and 12 bases separated the two germline ends. CDR3 in amino acids: CASSLAVGATNTGELFF. The CDR3 coding sequence is TGCGCCAGCAGCTTGGCCGTAGGGGCTACGAACACCGGGGAGCTGTTTTTT.

The rearrangement joins TRBV7-2 to TRBJ2-1; D is perhaps TRBD2 (6 bases). The germline V gene encodes CDR1 SGHTA and CDR2 FQGNSA. V was pared by 5 bases and J by 3 bases, with 14 bases between. The CDR3 consists of 15 residues. As DNA, the CDR3 is TGTGCCAGCAGCCAGGGACTGATTGGCTACAATGAGCAGTTCTTC. Encoded protein: CASSQGLIGYNEQFF.

V and J are TRBV7-9 and TRBJ1-1; no clear D. Trimming cost V 4 bases and J 12 bases, with 21 bases left between them. Per the germline V gene, CDR1 is SEHNR and CDR2 is FQNEAQ (reference sequence). CDR3 length: 14 amino acids. CDR3 DNA: TGTGCCAGCAGCTCCTCCGGGCAATACACGATACCTTTCTTT. It specifies CASSSSGQYTIPFF.

The rearrangement joins TRBV11-2 to TRBJ2-5; 7 bases agree with TRBD1. V lost 5 bases and J lost 5; bases outside the gene matches: 8. Germline assignment: CDR1 SGHAT and CDR2 FQNNGV. This CDR3 is 14 amino acids long. Here the CDR3 DNA reads TGTGCCAGCAGCACCGGACAGGTTCGGGAGACCCAGTACTTC. It yields the protein CASSTGQVRETQYF.

The chain has TRBV7-2 and TRBJ2-1; the D is unclear. Germline V CDR1 and CDR2: SGHTA, FQGNSA. CDR3 length: 11 amino acids. Trimming pared 5 bases from V and 4 bases from J, leaving 3 bases between. CDR3 sequence: CASSGYNEQFF. The CDR3, as DNA: TGTGCCAGCAGCGGTTACAATGAGCAGTTCTTC.

CDR3 sequence (DNA): TGTGCCAGCAGCCGATCGGTCTTTAACTCTGGAAACACCATATATTTT. Its translation is CASSRSVFNSGNTIYF. The gene calls are TRBV6-6 and TRBJ1-3; D is ambiguous. Germline-derived CDR1 and CDR2 are MNHNY and SVGAGI (reference sequence). The CDR3 consists of 16 residues. The germline V and J ends were trimmed by 6 bases and 0 bases, with 15 bases remaining between them.

This chain's CDR3 is CSASLAGGPNEQFF. The CDR3 region has the DNA TGCAGTGCCAGTTTAGCGGGAGGGCCCAATGAGCAGTTCTTC. The J gene is TRBJ2-1, the V gene TRBV20-1, with TRBD2 identical over 11 bases. The CDR3 is made up of 14 amino acids. V shed 6 bases, J shed 6 bases, and the junction held 7 bases outside the gene matches. Germline CDR1 and CDR2: DFQATT and SNEGSKA (reference sequence).

As DNA, the CDR3 is TGTGCCAGCAGTGAAAGGTGGAAGAATTCACCCCTCCACTTT. Translating it yields CASSERWKNSPLHF. The chain combines TRBV6-1 with TRBJ1-6; D not certain. Deletions cut 2 bases from V and 7 bases from J, with 9 bases between. The CDR3 has 14 amino acids. Per the germline V gene, CDR1 is MNHNS and CDR2 is SASEGT.

The chain employs TRBV20-1 and TRBJ1-2; D not resolved. This CDR3 comprises 17 residues. With 3 bases removed from V and 4 bases from J, the gap between germline ends came to 24 bases. Germline V gene sequence: CDR1 DFQATT, CDR2 SNEGSKA (reference sequence). As DNA, the CDR3 is TGCAGTGCTAGTGGAAACGTGGGTTCCCAGATTTCCTATGGCTACACCTTC. Translating it yields CSASGNVGSQISYGYTF.

As regards this clone: The same CDR3 arises from other DNA sequences in this sample as well. The chain couples TRBV9 to TRBJ1-1, with D unresolved. CDR1 is SGDLS and CDR2 is YYNGEE in the germline V gene. The ends were cut back, 0 bases at V and 0 bases at J, with 3 bases in the middle. This CDR3 is built from 13 residues. For the CDR3, the DNA is TGTGCCAGCAGCGTAGAGGTGAACACTGAAGCTTTCTTT. Encoded protein: CASSVEVNTEAFF.

The chain joins TRBV5-1 to TRBJ2-2; D perhaps matches TRBD1 (6 bases). V was shortened by 1 base and J by 8 bases, with 15 bases between the two germline ends. Germline values: CDR1 SGHRS, CDR2 YFSETQ. The CDR3 has 15 amino acids. CDR3 DNA: TGCGCCAGCAGCTTGCCCTTAGGACAGTCTGGGGAGCTGTTTTTT. It is translated as CASSLPLGQSGELFF. Using reference TRBV5-1 and TRBJ2-2 for the parts outside the CDR3, the full variable domain is KAGVTQTPRYLIKTRGQQVTLSCSPISGHRSVSWYQQTPGQGLQFLFEYFSETQRNKGNFPGRFSGRQFSNSRSEMNVSTLELGDSALYLCASSLPLGQSGELFFGEGSRLTVL.

The chain joins TRBV4-1 to TRBJ2-1; 8 nucleotides align to TRBD2. This CDR3 has 17 residues. CDR1 MGHRA and CDR2 YSYEKL come from the germline V gene. V was pared by 0 bases and J by 4 bases, with 8 bases of the junction left unmatched. The CDR3 region is CASSQDLAGGPYNEQFF. CDR3 sequence (DNA): TGCGCCAGCAGCCAAGACCTCGCGGGGGGACCTTACAATGAGCAGTTCTTC.

The V gene is TRBV5-1, the J gene TRBJ1-1; 8 nucleotides match TRBD1. The CDR3 covers 14 residues. CDR1 and CDR2 (germline): SGHRS, YFSETQ. The ends lost 4 bases at V and 4 bases at J; junction bases unmatched: 6. The CDR3 sequence: CASSPRGRATEAFF. CDR3 DNA: TGCGCCAGCAGCCCCAGGGGGCGGGCCACTGAAGCTTTCTTT.

DNA for the CDR3: TGTGCCAGCAGCGTCACACGGACGAACACCGGGGAGCTGTTTTTT. This gives the protein CASSVTRTNTGELFF. V usage is TRBV7-2 and J usage is TRBJ2-2; D is ambiguous. V was clipped by 5 bases and J by 0 bases, with 10 bases between them. CDR3 length equals 15 residues. The germline V gene has CDR1 SGHTA and CDR2 FQGNSA.

The genes are TRBV24-1 and TRBJ2-5; TRBD1 agrees at 8 bases. The trim removed 4 bases at V and 4 bases at J, leaving 7 bases unmatched. The CDR3 spans 15 residues. CDR1 is KGHDR and CDR2 is SFDVKD in the germline V gene. CDR3 protein: CATSDPGQGRETQYF. CDR3 bases: TGTGCCACCAGTGACCCTGGACAGGGAAGAGAGACCCAGTACTTC.

The chain employs TRBV9 and TRBJ2-2, with TRBD2 identical over 13 bases. The germline gives CDR1 SGDLS, CDR2 YYNGEE. The CDR3 has 16 residues. The junction had 3 bases not matched to a gene; V was cut back by 5 bases and J by 2 bases. As DNA, the CDR3 is TGTGCCAGCAGAGAGGGACTAGCGGGAAACACCGGGGAGCTGTTTTTT. Protein product: CASREGLAGNTGELFF.

The chain recombines TRBV6-5 with TRBJ2-5, with D perhaps TRBD1 or TRBD2 (6 bases each). V was cut by 0 bases and J by 5 bases, with 16 bases left in between. CDR3 size: 16 residues. Germline-derived CDR1 and CDR2 are MNHEY and SVGAGI. The CDR3 sequence: CASSYSNRGRGETQYF. The CDR3 bases are TGTGCCAGCAGTTACTCGAATCGGGGGCGAGGCGAGACCCAGTACTTC.

This sequence joins TRBV28 and TRBJ2-6; D is ambiguous. The germline V and J ends were trimmed by 11 bases and 2 bases, with 10 bases remaining between them. CDR1 is MDHEN, CDR2 SYDVKM, per germline. This CDR3 spans 13 amino acids. The CDR3 is CACQTPGANVLTF. The CDR3 nucleotides are TGTGCCTGCCAGACTCCTGGGGCCAACGTCCTGACTTTC.

The gene calls are TRBV5-1 and TRBJ1-2; 12 bases line up with TRBD1. There are 15 residues in the CDR3. Trimming took 5 bases from V and 5 from J; bases not matched to a gene: 7. In germline, CDR1 is SGHRS, CDR2 YFSETQ. The CDR3 DNA reads TGCGCCAGCAGTTACTCGGGACAGGGGGCTTATGGCTACACCTTC. As protein: CASSYSGQGAYGYTF. Supplemented by reference TRBV5-1 and TRBJ1-2, the full variable domain reads KAGVTQTPRYLIKTRGQQVTLSCSPISGHRSVSWYQQTPGQGLQFLFEYFSETQRNKGNFPGRFSGRQFSNSRSEMNVSTLELGDSALYLCASSYSGQGAYGYTFGSGTRLTVV.

This chain connects TRBV28 to TRBJ2-1, with TRBD2 identical over 7 bases. The V and J ends lost 6 bases and 9 bases, in that order; junction bases with no gene match: 17. The CDR3 is 16 amino acids. Germline CDR1 and CDR2: MDHEN and SYDVKM. This chain's CDR3 is CASSPGYGGSLLEQFF. The CDR3 DNA is TGTGCCAGCAGCCCGGGGTACGGCGGGAGTTTGCTTGAGCAGTTCTTC.

This clone was seen a handful of times. This chain joins TRBV6-2 or TRBV6-3 and TRBJ2-7; TRBD1 agrees at 8 bases. CDR1 MNHEY and CDR2 SVGEGT come from the germline V gene. J was trimmed by 7 bases and V by 4 bases; bases with no gene match: 3. CDR3 size: 12 residues. The CDR3 DNA reads as TGTGCCAGCAGTTCCTGGACAGGGGAGCAGTACTTC. It specifies CASSSWTGEQYF.

This chain links TRBV28 with TRBJ1-1, with TRBD1 as a possible D gene (6 bases). Trimming took 10 bases from V and 1 from J, leaving 19 bases between them. This CDR3 has 15 amino acids. Germline V lookup: CDR1 MDHEN, CDR2 SYDVKM. The CDR3: CATKRPGQQNTEAFF. In DNA form, the CDR3 reads TGTGCCACCAAGAGGCCCGGACAGCAGAACACTGAAGCTTTCTTT.

On this clone itself: Other nucleotide sequences in the sample specify the same CDR3. This rearrangement joins TRBV7-9 to TRBJ1-1; no clear D. V lost 1 base, J lost 2 bases, and 5 bases lay in between. Germline V gene sequence: CDR1 SEHNR, CDR2 FQNEAQ (reference sequence). CDR3 size: 13 residues. CDR3 amino acids: CASSLVVNTEAFF. CDR3 DNA sequence: TGTGCCAGCAGCTTAGTCGTAAACACTGAAGCTTTCTTT.

This rearrangement joins TRBV9 to TRBJ2-7; TRBD1 aligns across 7 bases. From germline, CDR1 is SGDLS and CDR2 YYNGEE. The CDR3 runs to 15 residues. With V trimmed by 0 bases and J by 0 bases, 3 bases remained unmatched. DNA for the CDR3: TGTGCCAGCAGCGTAGGAGGGGACAGCTCCTACGAGCAGTACTTC. Protein: CASSVGGDSSYEQYF.